This T cell receptor (beta chain) came from a study of breast tumors, draining lymph nodes, adjacent tissues. One entry per CDR3 protein results from TCRdb running MiXCR on the multiplex PCR reads. The sample has about 230,000 distinct CDR3 sequences, approximately 31% seen once. Samples came from axillary lymph nodes draining the breast cancer. J lost 3 bases, V lost 4 bases, and 9 bases had no gene match. Germline CDR1 reads ENHRY; CDR2 reads SYGVKD. The CDR3 consists of 16 residues. Regarding the study as a whole: Data only fit, rather than demonstrated, lymph node origin of most tumor T cells. Luminal-like breast cancer showed significantly higher tumor–nontumor repertoire similarity than basal-like. Tumor repertoires ranked between lymph nodes and nontumor tissue in diversity, with V and J gene preferences. The data were judged consistent with most tumor T cells coming from lymph node and expanding in tumor.

As regards this clonotype: As yet, its antigen is unknown.

The clonotype was recovered from a female donor with breast cancer. Some clones in this sample may be carry-over from other donors' samples. The V gene is TRBV10-3, the J gene TRBJ2-1; 7 nucleotides agree with TRBD1. Sequences were obtained from axillary lymph node tissue. In DNA, the CDR3 is TGTGCCATCAGTGCAAACTCAGGGGGTCTCTACAATGAGCAGTTCTTC. This sequence encodes CAISANSGGLYNEQFF.